These T cell receptor beta chains were read from a single sample in a study of identical twins. One entry per CDR3 protein results from TCRdb running MiXCR on the 5' RACE reads. The sample holds about 1.7 million distinct CDR3 sequences, more than 30% seen once. The sequenced material came from cord blood. The receptors shown here come from a newborn girl in good health. CDR3s include the opening cysteine and the closing phenylalanine or tryptophan. A D gene is named only where the DNA matches it firmly. A clone size is listed for some rows: how often the clone was seen (once, few, many), or a class if it is expanded.

>-|TRBJ2-7|TRBV7-2|-
CASSPIWADYEQYF
TGTGCCAGCAGCCCTATCTGGGCAGACTACGAGCAGTACTTC
>-|TRBJ2-1|TRBV20-1|TRBD2
CSASGTSGSHYNEQFF
TGCAGTGCTAGTGGAACTAGCGGGAGCCACTACAATGAGCAGTTCTTC
>-|TRBJ2-1|TRBV7-2|-
CASSFIGVSSYNEQFF
TGTGCCAGCAGCTTCATCGGGGTGAGCTCCTACAATGAGCAGTTCTTC
>-|TRBJ2-1|TRBV12-5|-
CASGLRGYNEQFF
TGTGCTAGTGGTTTACGGGGCTACAATGAGCAGTTCTTC
>-|TRBJ1-6|TRBV5-1|-
CASSLGDLPSPLHF
TGCGCCAGCAGCTTGGGCGACCTCCCTTCACCCCTCCACTTT
>-|TRBJ1-2|TRBV12-3/TRBV12-4|-
CASSLNDIYGYTF
TGTGCCAGCAGTTTAAACGACATCTATGGCTACACCTTC
>-|TRBJ2-3|TRBV12-3/TRBV12-4|-
CASSLRSRSDTQYF
TGTGCCAGCAGTTTAAGAAGCAGGTCAGATACGCAGTATTTT
>-|TRBJ2-7|TRBV6-1|-
CASSLGLDYYEQYF
TGTGCCAGCAGTCTAGGACTGGATTACTACGAGCAGTACTTC
>many|TRBJ1-2|TRBV27|TRBD1
CASSLSRTGYGYTF
TGTGCCAGCAGTTTAAGCCGGACAGGGTATGGCTACACCTTC
>many|TRBJ1-2|TRBV29-1|TRBD1
CSVASDRGLFYGYTF
TGCAGCGTTGCAAGTGACAGGGGGCTCTTCTATGGCTACACCTTC
>few|TRBJ1-2|TRBV3-1|-
CASSQVSQAYGYTF
TGTGCCAGCAGCCAAGTCTCACAGGCCTATGGCTACACCTTC
>-|TRBJ1-4|TRBV12-3/TRBV12-4|TRBD1
CASSLTGTGNMELFF
TGTGCCAGCAGTCTCACCGGGACAGGGAATATGGAACTGTTTTTT
>few|TRBJ2-7|TRBV27|-
CASSFNRVYEQYF
TGTGCCAGCAGTTTTAACAGGGTCTACGAGCAGTACTTC
>-|TRBJ2-2|TRBV9|-
CASSVVRTPNTGELFF
TGTGCCAGCAGCGTAGTCCGGACTCCGAACACCGGGGAGCTGTTTTTT
>few|TRBJ1-6|TRBV4-2|TRBD1
CASSQAGTGRDNSPLHF
TGTGCCAGCAGCCAGGCCGGGACAGGGAGGGATAATTCACCCCTCCACTTT
>once|TRBJ2-3|TRBV27|TRBD2
CASSPLLAGGADTQYF
TGTGCCAGCAGTCCCTTACTAGCGGGAGGTGCGGATACGCAGTATTTT
>few|TRBJ2-1|TRBV12-5|-
CASGFSGDEQFF
TGTGCTAGTGGTTTTTCCGGGGATGAGCAGTTCTTC
>few|TRBJ1-5|TRBV12-3/TRBV12-4|-
CASSLRLYSNQPQHF
TGTGCCAGCAGTTTGAGGCTGTATAGCAATCAGCCCCAGCATTTT
>-|TRBJ2-3|TRBV5-1|-
CASSFGGFTGPDTQYF
TGCGCCAGCAGCTTCGGCGGGTTCACGGGCCCAGATACGCAGTATTTT
>-|TRBJ2-5|TRBV7-9|-
CAGRPMTYQETQYF
TGTGCCGGCAGGCCTATGACGTACCAAGAGACCCAGTACTTC
>-|TRBJ2-7|TRBV3-1|TRBD1
CASSQGHRDRYTYEQYF
TGTGCCAGCAGCCAAGGACACCGGGACAGGTACACCTACGAGCAGTACTTC
>few|TRBJ1-6|TRBV7-8|-
CASTTVRGSSYNSPLHF
TGTGCCAGCACCACCGTTCGAGGGAGCTCCTATAATTCACCCCTCCACTTT